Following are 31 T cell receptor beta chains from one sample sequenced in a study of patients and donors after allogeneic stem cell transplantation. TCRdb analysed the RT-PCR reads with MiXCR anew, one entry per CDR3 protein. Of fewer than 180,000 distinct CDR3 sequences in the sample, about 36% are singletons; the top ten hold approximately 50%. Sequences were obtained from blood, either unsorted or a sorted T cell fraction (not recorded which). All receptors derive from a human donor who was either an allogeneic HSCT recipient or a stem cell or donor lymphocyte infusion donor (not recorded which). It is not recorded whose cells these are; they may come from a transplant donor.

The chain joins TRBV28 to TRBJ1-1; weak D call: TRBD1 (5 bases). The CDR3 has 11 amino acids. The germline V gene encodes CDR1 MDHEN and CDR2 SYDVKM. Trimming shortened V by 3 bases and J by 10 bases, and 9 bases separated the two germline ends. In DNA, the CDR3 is TGTGCCAGCAGTTTTGCCGGGGCAGCTTTCTTT. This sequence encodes CASSFAGAAFF. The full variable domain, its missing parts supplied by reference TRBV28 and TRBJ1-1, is DVKVTQSSRYLVKRTGEKVFLECVQDMDHENMFWYRQDPGLGLRLIYFSYDVKMKEKGDIPEGYSVSREKKERFSLILESASTNQTSMYLCASSFAGAAFFGQGTRLTVV.

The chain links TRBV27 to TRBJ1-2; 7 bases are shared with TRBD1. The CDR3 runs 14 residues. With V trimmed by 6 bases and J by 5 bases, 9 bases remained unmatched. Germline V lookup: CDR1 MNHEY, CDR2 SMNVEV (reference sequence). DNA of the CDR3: TGTGCCAGCAGACCTGGGACAGCACTATATGGCTACACCTTC. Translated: CASRPGTALYGYTF.

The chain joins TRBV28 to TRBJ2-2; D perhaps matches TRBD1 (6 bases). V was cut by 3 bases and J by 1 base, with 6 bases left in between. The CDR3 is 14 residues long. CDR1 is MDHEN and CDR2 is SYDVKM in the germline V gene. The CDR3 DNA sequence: TGTGCCAGCAGTTTGACAGGGAACACCGGGGAGCTGTTTTTT. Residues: CASSLTGNTGELFF.

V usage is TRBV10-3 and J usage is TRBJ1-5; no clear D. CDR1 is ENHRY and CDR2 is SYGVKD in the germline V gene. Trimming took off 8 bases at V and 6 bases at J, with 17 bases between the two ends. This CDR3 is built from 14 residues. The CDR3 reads CAIGPNGPTQPQHF. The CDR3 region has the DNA TGTGCCATCGGTCCTAATGGCCCGACTCAGCCCCAGCATTTT.

DNA of the CDR3: TGTGCCAGCAGTTACTACAGGGTAAGAAATCAGCCCCAGCATTTT. It encodes CASSYYRVRNQPQHF. The chain carries TRBV6-2 or TRBV6-3 and TRBJ1-5; maybe TRBD1 (6 bases). V was cut by 1 base and J by 4 bases, with 11 bases left in between. CDR1 is MNHEY, CDR2 SVGEGT, per germline. This CDR3 comprises 15 residues.

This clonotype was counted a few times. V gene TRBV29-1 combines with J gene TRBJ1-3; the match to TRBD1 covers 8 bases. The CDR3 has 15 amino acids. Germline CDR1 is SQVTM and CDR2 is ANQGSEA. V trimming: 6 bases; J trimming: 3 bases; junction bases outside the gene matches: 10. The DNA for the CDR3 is TGCAGCGTCTCTCTTCCAGGGGGCCTTGGAAACACCATATATTTT. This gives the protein CSVSLPGGLGNTIYF.

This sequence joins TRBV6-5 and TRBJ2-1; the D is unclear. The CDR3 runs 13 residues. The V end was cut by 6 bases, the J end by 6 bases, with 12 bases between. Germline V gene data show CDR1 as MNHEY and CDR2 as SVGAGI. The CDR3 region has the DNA TGTGCCAGCAGCCCGGAATGGAGCAATGAGCAGTTCTTC. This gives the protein CASSPEWSNEQFF.

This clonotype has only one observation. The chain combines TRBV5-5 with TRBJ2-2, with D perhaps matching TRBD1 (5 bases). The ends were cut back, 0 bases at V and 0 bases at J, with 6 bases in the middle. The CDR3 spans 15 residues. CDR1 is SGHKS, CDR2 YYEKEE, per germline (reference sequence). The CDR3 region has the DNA TGTGCCAGCAGCTTGGTACAGGCGAACACCGGGGAGCTGTTTTTT. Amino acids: CASSLVQANTGELFF.

CDR3 loop: CASSQDRQGGTNTEAFF. CDR3 bases: TGTGCCAGCAGCCAAGATCGACAGGGAGGAACGAACACTGAAGCTTTCTTT. The rearrangement uses TRBV3-1 and TRBJ1-1; TRBD1 aligns across 7 bases. J was trimmed by 1 base and V by 0 bases; bases with no gene match: 8. Germline V lookup: CDR1 LGHDT, CDR2 YNNKEL (reference sequence). There are 17 residues in the CDR3.

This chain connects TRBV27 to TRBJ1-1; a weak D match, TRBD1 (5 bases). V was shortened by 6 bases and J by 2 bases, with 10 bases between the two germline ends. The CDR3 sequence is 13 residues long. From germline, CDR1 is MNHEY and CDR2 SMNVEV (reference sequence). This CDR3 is CASRGAGNTEAFF. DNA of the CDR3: TGTGCCAGCAGAGGGGCGGGAAACACTGAAGCTTTCTTT.

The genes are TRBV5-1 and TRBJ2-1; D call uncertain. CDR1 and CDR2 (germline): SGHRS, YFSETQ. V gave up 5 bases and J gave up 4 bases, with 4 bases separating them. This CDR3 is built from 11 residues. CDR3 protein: CASRGYNEQFF. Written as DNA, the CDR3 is TGCGCCAGCAGGGGATACAATGAGCAGTTCTTC.

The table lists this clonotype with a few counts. The CDR3 reads CSAPILAGRTDTQYF. DNA of the CDR3: TGCAGTGCTCCGATACTAGCAGGACGCACAGATACGCAGTATTTT. This chain uses TRBV20-1 with TRBJ2-3; a weak D match, TRBD2 (6 bases). V lost 5 bases and J lost 1, with 16 bases in between. This CDR3 comprises 15 residues. Germline V gene lookup returns CDR1 DFQATT and CDR2 SNEGSKA (reference sequence).

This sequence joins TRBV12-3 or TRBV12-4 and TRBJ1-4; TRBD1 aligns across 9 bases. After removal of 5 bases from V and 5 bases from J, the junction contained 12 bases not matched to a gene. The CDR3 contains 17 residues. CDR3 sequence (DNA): TGTGCCAGCAGTCCCCGGATGGGGACAGGGCCGAATGAAAAACTGTTTTTT. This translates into CASSPRMGTGPNEKLFF.

The CDR3 DNA sequence: TGTGCCAGCAGTTTCGACAGGGGCGGAACCTATGGCTACACCTTC. Its translation: CASSFDRGGTYGYTF. V is TRBV6-6 and J is TRBJ1-2; 8 nucleotides line up with TRBD1. The CDR3 sequence is 15 residues long. V shed 4 bases and J 4 bases; nucleotides not matched to a gene: 8. Germline CDR1 and CDR2: MNHNY and SVGAGI (reference sequence).

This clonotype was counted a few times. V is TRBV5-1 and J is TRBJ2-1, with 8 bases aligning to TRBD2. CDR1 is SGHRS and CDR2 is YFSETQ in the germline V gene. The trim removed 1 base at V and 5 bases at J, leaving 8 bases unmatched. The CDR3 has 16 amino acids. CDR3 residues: CASSLPTGGLNNEQFF. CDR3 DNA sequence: TGCGCCAGCAGCTTGCCCACGGGGGGGCTTAACAATGAGCAGTTCTTC.

The CDR3 DNA reads TGTGCCAGCAGTCCCTCCGGAGGGATCCCTGAAGCTTTCTTT. Translating gives CASSPSGGIPEAFF. The V and J genes are TRBV28 and TRBJ1-1; D ambiguous. Germline V gives CDR1 MDHEN, CDR2 SYDVKM. The ends were cut back, 5 bases at V and 6 bases at J, with 16 bases in the middle. The CDR3 runs to 14 residues.

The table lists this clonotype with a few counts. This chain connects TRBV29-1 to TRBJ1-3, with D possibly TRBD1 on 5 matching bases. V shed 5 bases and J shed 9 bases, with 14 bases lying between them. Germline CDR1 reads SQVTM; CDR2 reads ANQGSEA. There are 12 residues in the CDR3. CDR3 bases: TGCAGCGTTCCCCTCAGGGAGGGCACCATATATTTT. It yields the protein CSVPLREGTIYF.

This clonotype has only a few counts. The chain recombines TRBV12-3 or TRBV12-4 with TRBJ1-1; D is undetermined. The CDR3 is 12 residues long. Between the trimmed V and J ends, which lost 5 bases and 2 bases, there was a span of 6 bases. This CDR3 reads CASSPTNTEAFF. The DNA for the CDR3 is TGTGCCAGCAGTCCGACAAACACTGAAGCTTTCTTT.

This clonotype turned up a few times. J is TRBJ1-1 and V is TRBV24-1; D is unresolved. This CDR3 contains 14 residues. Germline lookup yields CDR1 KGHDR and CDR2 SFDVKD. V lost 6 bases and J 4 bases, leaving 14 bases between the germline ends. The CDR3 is CATSSRRGGTEAFF. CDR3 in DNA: TGTGCCACCAGTTCCCGTCGGGGTGGCACTGAAGCTTTCTTT.

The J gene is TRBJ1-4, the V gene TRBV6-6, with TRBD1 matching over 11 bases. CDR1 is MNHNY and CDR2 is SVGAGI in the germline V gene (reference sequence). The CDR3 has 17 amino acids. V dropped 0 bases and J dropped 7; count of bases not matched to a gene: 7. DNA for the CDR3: TGTGCCAGCAGTTACTCCCAGGACAGGGGGCTTTTTGAAAAACTGTTTTTT. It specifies CASSYSQDRGLFEKLFF.

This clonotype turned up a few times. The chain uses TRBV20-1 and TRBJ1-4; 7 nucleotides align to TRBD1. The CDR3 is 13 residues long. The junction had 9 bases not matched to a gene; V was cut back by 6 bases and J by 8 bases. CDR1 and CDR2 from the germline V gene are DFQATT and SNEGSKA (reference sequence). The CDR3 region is CSAKTGWNEKLFF. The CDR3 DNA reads TGCAGTGCAAAGACAGGGTGGAACGAAAAACTGTTTTTT.

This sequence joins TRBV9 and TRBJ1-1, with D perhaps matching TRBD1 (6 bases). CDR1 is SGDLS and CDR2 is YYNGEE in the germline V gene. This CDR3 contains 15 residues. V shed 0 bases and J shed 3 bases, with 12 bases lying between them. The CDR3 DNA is TGTGCCAGCAGCGTAGATCCAGGGGACTACACTGAAGCTTTCTTT. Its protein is CASSVDPGDYTEAFF.

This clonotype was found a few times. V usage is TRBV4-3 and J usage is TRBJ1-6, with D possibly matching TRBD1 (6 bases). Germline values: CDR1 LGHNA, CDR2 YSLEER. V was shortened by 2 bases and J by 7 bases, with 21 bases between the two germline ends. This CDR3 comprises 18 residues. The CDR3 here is CASSQRGVGRTENSPLHF. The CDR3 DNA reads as TGCGCCAGCAGCCAAAGGGGGGTAGGAAGAACTGAAAATTCACCCCTCCACTTT.

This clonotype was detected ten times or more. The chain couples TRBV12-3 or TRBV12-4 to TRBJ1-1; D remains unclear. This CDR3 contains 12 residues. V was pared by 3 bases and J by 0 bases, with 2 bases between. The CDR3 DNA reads TGTGCCAGCAGTTTCCTGAACACTGAAGCTTTCTTT. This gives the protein CASSFLNTEAFF.

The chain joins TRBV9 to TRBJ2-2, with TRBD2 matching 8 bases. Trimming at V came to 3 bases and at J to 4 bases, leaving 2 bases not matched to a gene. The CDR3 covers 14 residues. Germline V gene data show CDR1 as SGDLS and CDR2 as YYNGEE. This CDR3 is CASSDGGATGELFF. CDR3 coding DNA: TGTGCCAGCAGCGACGGGGGGGCCACCGGGGAGCTGTTTTTT.

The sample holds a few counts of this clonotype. The CDR3 bases are TGTGCCAGCAGTTCGGTTAAGAGGCCAGATACGCAGTATTTT. Encoded protein: CASSSVKRPDTQYF. This chain connects TRBV12-3 or TRBV12-4 to TRBJ2-3; D is unclear. Trimming left V 4 bases short and J 4 bases short, with 12 bases between. CDR3 length: 14 amino acids.

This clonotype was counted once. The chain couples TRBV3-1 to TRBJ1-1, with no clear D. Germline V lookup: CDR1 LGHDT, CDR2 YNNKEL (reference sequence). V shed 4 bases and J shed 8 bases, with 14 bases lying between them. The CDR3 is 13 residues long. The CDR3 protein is CASSPDPRGEAFF. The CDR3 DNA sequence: TGTGCCAGCAGCCCAGACCCGAGAGGCGAAGCTTTCTTT.

DNA of the CDR3: TGCGCCAGCAGCCTCTACGGGACAAGTAATGAAAAACTGTTTTTT. Translation: CASSLYGTSNEKLFF. This chain links TRBV5-1 with TRBJ1-4; D is perhaps TRBD1 (6 bases). Germline V lookup: CDR1 SGHRS, CDR2 YFSETQ. V lost 4 bases and J 4 bases, leaving 14 bases between the germline ends. CDR3 length: 15 residues. The full variable domain, its missing parts supplied by reference TRBV5-1 and TRBJ1-4, is KAGVTQTPRYLIKTRGQQVTLSCSPISGHRSVSWYQQTPGQGLQFLFEYFSETQRNKGNFPGRFSGRQFSNSRSEMNVSTLELGDSALYLCASSLYGTSNEKLFFGSGTQLSVL.

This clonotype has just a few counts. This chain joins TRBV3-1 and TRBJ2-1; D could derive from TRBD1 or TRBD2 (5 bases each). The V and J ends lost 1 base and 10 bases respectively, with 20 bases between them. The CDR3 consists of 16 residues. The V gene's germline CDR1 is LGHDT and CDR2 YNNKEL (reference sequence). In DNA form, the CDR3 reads TGTGCCAGCAGCCAAGTGGGATCCCCCGGGGCCGACGAGCAGTTCTTC. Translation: CASSQVGSPGADEQFF.

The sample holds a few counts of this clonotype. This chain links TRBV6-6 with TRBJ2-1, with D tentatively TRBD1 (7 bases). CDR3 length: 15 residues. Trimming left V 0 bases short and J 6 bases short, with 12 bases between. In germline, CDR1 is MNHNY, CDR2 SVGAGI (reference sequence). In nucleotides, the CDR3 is TGTGCCAGCAGTTACTCGCGGCAGGGGGGCAATGAGCAGTTCTTC. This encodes CASSYSRQGGNEQFF.

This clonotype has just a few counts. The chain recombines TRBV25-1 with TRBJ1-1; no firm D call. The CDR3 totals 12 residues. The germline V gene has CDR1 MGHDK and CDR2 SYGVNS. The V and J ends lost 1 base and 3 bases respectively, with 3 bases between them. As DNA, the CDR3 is TGTGCCAGCAGTGAATGGGACACTGAAGCTTTCTTT. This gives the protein CASSEWDTEAFF.